Presented here are 15 T cell receptor beta chains from one specimen sequenced in a study of blood T cell repertoires in COVID-19. Sequenced by immunoSEQ multiplex PCR; TCRdb stores in-frame clones only, minus some. The table records approximately 220,000 clones, about 87% of them present only once. Specimen: PBMCs or T cells enriched from blood (not recorded which). The receptors come from a woman in her twenties or thirties who had recovered from COVID-19.

The chain joins TRBV3-1 (or the pseudogene TRBV3-2) to TRBJ1-2; D is perhaps TRBD1 (5 bases). Trimming shortened V by 3 bases and J by 4 bases, and 12 bases separated the two germline ends. The CDR3 totals 14 residues. Germline CDR1 and CDR2: LGHDT and YNNKEL (reference sequence). CDR3 amino acids: CASSHNRMTYGYTF. In DNA form, the CDR3 reads TGTGCCAGCAGCCATAACAGGATGACCTATGGCTACACCTTC.

The V call is TRBV15, the J call TRBJ1-4; D not certain. This CDR3 spans 17 amino acids. Germline V gene lookup returns CDR1 LNHNV and CDR2 YYDKDF (reference sequence). The ends were cut back, 0 bases at V and 0 bases at J, with 11 bases in the middle. This CDR3 is CATSRDRVATTNEKLFF. DNA of the CDR3: TGTGCCACCAGCAGAGACAGAGTAGCCACAACTAATGAAAAACTGTTTTTT.

This clone came up once. This chain uses TRBV7-2 with TRBJ1-2; no clear D gene. This CDR3 is built from 14 residues. Trimming removed 7 bases at V and 3 bases at J, with 15 bases between. Germline CDR1 and CDR2: SGHTA and FQGNSA. The CDR3 loop is CASTVGFTHYGYTF. The CDR3 coding sequence is TGTGCCAGCACCGTCGGGTTTACCCACTATGGCTACACCTTC.

The gene calls are TRBV21-1 and TRBJ2-1; TRBD1, as called in the table, went unchecked against the DNA. TRBV21-1 represents a pseudogene. CDR3 length equals 16 residues. CDR3 nucleotide sequence: TGTGCCAGCAGCAAATTAGGGACAGGGATCTACAATGAGCAGTTCTTC. Residues: CASSKLGTGIYNEQFF.

This sequence joins TRBV2 and TRBJ2-5, with D possibly matching TRBD1 (6 bases). The V end was cut by 5 bases, the J end by 7 bases, with 14 bases between. This CDR3 is 13 amino acids long. Germline V gives CDR1 SNHLY, CDR2 FYNNEI. The chain's CDR3 is CASSLDRFTTQYF. In DNA form, the CDR3 reads TGTGCCAGCAGTCTTGACAGGTTCACGACCCAGTACTTC.

The chain has TRBV4-3 and TRBJ2-2, with 9 bases matching TRBD2. The CDR3 runs to 19 residues. V lost 1 base and J lost 0; bases outside the gene matches: 9. Germline V gene sequence: CDR1 LGHNA, CDR2 YSLEER. CDR3 nucleotide sequence: TGCGCCAGCAGCCAAGGTTTGAAGCGGGGGGCCTCGAACACCGGGGAGCTGTTTTTT. Protein product: CASSQGLKRGASNTGELFF.

This clone has ten or more counts. The rearrangement links TRBV2 to TRBJ2-1; 7 nucleotides line up with TRBD1. CDR1 is SNHLY and CDR2 is FYNNEI in the germline V gene. V lost 6 bases and J lost 4; bases outside the gene matches: 6. CDR3 length: 14 residues. In DNA, the CDR3 is TGTGCCAGCAGCCCCGGACAGGAGTACAATGAGCAGTTCTTC. This translates into CASSPGQEYNEQFF.

V gene TRBV18 combines with J gene TRBJ1-1, with TRBD1 matching over 7 bases. Per germline, CDR1 KGHSH and CDR2 LQKENI. The junction had 5 bases not matched to a gene; V was cut back by 3 bases and J by 1 base. The CDR3 consists of 15 residues. Written as DNA, the CDR3 is TGTGCCAGCTCACCGAACAGGGGAAGGAACACTGAAGCTTTCTTT. Translating gives CASSPNRGRNTEAFF.

The chain uses TRBV9 and TRBJ1-4, with 7 bases identical to TRBD1. Losses at the gene ends were 4 bases for V and 5 bases for J; bases not matched to a gene: 8. This CDR3 contains 15 residues. Germline values: CDR1 SGDLS, CDR2 YYNGEE. CDR3 DNA: TGTGCCAGCAGCTCCCCCGGGACAGCAAATGAAAAACTGTTTTTT. This encodes CASSSPGTANEKLFF.

The V call is TRBV18, the J call TRBJ1-1; the D gene is possibly TRBD1 (6 bases). V lost 4 bases to trimming and J lost 5 bases, with 14 bases between them. Germline lookup yields CDR1 KGHSH and CDR2 LQKENI. The CDR3 spans 14 residues. The CDR3 bases are TGTGCCAGCTCACTCTCGGGGGGCTATACTGAAGCTTTCTTT. Translation gives CASSLSGGYTEAFF.

The rearrangement joins TRBV2 to TRBJ1-6; D gene uncertain. The germline gives CDR1 SNHLY, CDR2 FYNNEI. V lost 5 bases to trimming and J lost 5 bases, with 7 bases between them. CDR3 length: 13 residues. CDR3 loop: CASSRGNNSPLHF. In DNA form, the CDR3 reads TGTGCCAGCAGTCGGGGAAATAATTCACCCCTCCACTTT.

The genes are TRBV9 and TRBJ2-5, with TRBD2 identical over 10 bases. The V gene's germline CDR1 is SGDLS and CDR2 YYNGEE. This CDR3 has 14 amino acids. V lost 4 bases to trimming and J lost 5 bases; unmatched junction nucleotides: 5. The CDR3 DNA reads as TGTGCCAGCAGCTCAGCGGGGGGGCAGGAGACCCAGTACTTC. Protein product: CASSSAGGQETQYF.

This rearrangement joins TRBV7-2 to TRBJ1-1; a weak D match, TRBD1 (6 bases). Germline CDR1 SGHTA, CDR2 FQGNSA. The ends were cut back, 5 bases at V and 3 bases at J, with 13 bases in the middle. CDR3 length: 14 residues. CDR3 protein: CASSGVGQDTEAFF. Here the CDR3 DNA reads TGTGCCAGCAGCGGGGTGGGACAAGACACTGAAGCTTTCTTT.

The chain employs TRBV12-3 or TRBV12-4 and TRBJ2-1; D is unresolved. The CDR3 spans 12 residues. V lost 5 bases and J 7 bases, leaving 9 bases between the germline ends. The CDR3 protein is CASSRLTNEQFF. The CDR3 nucleotides are TGTGCCAGCAGTCGGCTGACAAATGAGCAGTTCTTC.

The chain employs TRBV5-4 and TRBJ2-7; TRBD1 aligns across 8 bases. The CDR3 spans 15 residues. The ends lost 2 bases at V and 4 bases at J; junction bases unmatched: 8. Germline CDR1 is SGHNT and CDR2 is YYREEE (reference sequence). This chain's CDR3 is CASSFGTGYLYEQYF. CDR3 nucleotides: TGTGCCAGCAGCTTTGGGACAGGTTACTTATACGAGCAGTACTTC.